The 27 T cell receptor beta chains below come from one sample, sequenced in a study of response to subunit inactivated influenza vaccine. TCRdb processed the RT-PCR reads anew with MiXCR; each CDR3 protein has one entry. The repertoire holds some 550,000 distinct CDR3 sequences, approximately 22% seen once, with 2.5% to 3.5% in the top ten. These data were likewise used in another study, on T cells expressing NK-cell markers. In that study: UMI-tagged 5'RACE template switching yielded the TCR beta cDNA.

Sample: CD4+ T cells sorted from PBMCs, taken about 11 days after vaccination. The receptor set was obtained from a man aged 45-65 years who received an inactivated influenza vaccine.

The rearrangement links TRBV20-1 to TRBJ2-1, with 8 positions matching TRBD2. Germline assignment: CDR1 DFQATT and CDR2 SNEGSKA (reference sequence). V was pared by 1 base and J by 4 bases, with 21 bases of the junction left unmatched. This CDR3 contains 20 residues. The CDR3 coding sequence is TGCAGTGCTAGAGGCTCCGGGGGCCCGGTCTTAAGCGGGAGTTACAATGAGCAGTTCTTC. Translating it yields CSARGSGGPVLSGSYNEQFF.

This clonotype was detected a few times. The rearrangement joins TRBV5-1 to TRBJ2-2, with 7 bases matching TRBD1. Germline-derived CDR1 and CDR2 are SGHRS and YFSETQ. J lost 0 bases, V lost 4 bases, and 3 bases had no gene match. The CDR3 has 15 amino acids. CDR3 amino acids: CASSHGQANTGELFF. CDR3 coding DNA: TGCGCCAGCAGCCACGGACAGGCGAACACCGGGGAGCTGTTTTTT.

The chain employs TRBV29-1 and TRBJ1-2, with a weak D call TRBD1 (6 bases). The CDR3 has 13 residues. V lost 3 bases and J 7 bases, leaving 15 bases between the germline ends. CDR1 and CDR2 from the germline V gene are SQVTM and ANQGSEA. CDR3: CSVDLGAKRGYTF. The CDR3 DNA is TGCAGCGTTGATCTGGGGGCTAAACGTGGCTACACCTTC.

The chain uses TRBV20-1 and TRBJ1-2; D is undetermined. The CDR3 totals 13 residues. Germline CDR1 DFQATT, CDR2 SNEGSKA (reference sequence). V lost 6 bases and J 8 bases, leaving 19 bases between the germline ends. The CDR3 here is CSAHQTPREGYTF. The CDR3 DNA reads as TGCAGTGCCCACCAAACCCCTAGGGAGGGCTACACCTTC.

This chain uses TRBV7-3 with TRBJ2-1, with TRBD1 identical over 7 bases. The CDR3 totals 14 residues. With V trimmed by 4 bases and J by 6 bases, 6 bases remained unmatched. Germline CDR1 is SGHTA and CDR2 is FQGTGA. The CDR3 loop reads CASSSGTVGNEQFF. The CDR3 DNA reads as TGTGCCAGCAGCTCCGGGACAGTCGGCAATGAGCAGTTCTTC.

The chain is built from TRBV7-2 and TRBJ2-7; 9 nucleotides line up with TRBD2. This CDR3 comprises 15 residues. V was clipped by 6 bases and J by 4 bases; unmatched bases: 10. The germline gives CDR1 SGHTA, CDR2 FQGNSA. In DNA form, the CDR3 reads TGTGCCAGCAGGAGGGTAGCGGGAGCTTATTACGAGCAGTACTTC. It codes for CASRRVAGAYYEQYF. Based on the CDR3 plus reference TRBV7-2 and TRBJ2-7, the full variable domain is GAGVSQSPSNKVTEKGKDVELRCDPISGHTALYWYRQSLGQGLEFLIYFQGNSAPDKSGLPSDRFSAERTGGSVSTLTIQRTQQEDSAVYLCASRRVAGAYYEQYFGPGTRLTVT.

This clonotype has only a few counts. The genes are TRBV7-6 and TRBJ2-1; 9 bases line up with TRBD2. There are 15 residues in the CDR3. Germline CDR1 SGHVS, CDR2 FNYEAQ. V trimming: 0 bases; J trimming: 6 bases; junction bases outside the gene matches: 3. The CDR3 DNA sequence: TGTGCCAGCAGCTTAGCGGCGGGGGGGCCCAATGAGCAGTTCTTC. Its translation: CASSLAAGGPNEQFF.

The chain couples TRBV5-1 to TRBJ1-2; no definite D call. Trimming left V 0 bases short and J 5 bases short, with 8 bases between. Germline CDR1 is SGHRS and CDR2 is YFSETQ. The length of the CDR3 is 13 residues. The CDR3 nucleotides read TGCGCCAGCAGCTTGGACAAACTATATGGCTACACCTTC. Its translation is CASSLDKLYGYTF.

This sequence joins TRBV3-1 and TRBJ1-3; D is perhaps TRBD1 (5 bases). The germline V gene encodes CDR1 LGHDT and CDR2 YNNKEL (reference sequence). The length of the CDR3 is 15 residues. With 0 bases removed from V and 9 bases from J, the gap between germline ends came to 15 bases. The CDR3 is CASSQDPGGRITIYF. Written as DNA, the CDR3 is TGTGCCAGCAGCCAAGATCCTGGGGGAAGAATCACCATATATTTT. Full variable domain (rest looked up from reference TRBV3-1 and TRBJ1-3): DTAVSQTPKYLVTQMGNDKSIKCEQNLGHDTMYWYKQDSKKFLKIMFSYNNKELIINETVPNRFSPKSPDKAHLNLHINSLELGDSAVYFCASSQDPGGRITIYFGEGSWLTVV.

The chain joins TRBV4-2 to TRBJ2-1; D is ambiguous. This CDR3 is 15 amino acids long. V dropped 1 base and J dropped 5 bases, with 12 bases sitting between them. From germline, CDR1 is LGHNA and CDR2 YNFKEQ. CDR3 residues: CASSQVQGQNNEQFF. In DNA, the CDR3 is TGTGCCAGCAGCCAAGTTCAAGGGCAGAACAATGAGCAGTTCTTC.

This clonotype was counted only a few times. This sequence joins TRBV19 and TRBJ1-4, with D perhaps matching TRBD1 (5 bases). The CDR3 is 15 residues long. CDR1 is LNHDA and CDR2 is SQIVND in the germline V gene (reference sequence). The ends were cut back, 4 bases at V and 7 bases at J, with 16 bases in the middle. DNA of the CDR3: TGTGCCAGTAGTACGTCGACCGGACATGCTGAAAAACTGTTTTTT. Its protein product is CASSTSTGHAEKLFF.

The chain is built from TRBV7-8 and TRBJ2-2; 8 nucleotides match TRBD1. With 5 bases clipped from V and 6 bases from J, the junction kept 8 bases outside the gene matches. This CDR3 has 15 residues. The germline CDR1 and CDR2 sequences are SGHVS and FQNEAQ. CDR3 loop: CASSTGQGPAGELFF. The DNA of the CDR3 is TGTGCCAGCAGCACCGGACAGGGTCCGGCCGGGGAGCTGTTTTTT. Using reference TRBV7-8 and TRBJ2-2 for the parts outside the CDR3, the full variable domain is GAGVSQSPRYKVAKRGQDVALRCDPISGHVSLFWYQQALGQGPEFLTYFQNEAQLDKSGLPSDRFFAERPEGSVSTLKIQRTQQEDSAVYLCASSTGQGPAGELFFGEGSRLTVL.

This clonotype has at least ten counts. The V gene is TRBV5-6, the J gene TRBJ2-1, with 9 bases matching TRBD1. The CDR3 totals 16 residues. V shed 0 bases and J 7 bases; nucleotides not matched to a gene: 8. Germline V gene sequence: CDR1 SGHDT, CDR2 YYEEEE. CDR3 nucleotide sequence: TGTGCCAGCAGCTTGGTTTTGGACAGGGGAGGGAATGAGCAGTTCTTC. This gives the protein CASSLVLDRGGNEQFF. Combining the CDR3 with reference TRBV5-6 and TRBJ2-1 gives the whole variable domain DAGVTQSPTHLIKTRGQQVTLRCSPKSGHDTVSWYQQALGQGPQFIFQYYEEEERQRGNFPDRFSGHQFPNYSSELNVNALLLGDSALYLCASSLVLDRGGNEQFFGPGTRLTVL.

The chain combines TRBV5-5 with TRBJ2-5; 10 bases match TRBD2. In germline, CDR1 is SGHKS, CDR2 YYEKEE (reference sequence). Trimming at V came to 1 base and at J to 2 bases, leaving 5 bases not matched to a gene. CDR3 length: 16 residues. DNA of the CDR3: TGTGCCAGCAGCTTGTCGCCTAGCGGGGGACAAGAGACCCAGTACTTC. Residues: CASSLSPSGGQETQYF.

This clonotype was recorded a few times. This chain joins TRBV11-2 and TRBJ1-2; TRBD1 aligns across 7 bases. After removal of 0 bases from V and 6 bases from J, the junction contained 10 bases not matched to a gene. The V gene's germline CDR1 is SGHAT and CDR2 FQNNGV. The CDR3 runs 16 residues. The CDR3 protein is CASSLDRVDRANGYTF. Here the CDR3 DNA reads TGTGCCAGCAGCTTAGATCGGGTAGACAGGGCCAATGGCTACACCTTC.

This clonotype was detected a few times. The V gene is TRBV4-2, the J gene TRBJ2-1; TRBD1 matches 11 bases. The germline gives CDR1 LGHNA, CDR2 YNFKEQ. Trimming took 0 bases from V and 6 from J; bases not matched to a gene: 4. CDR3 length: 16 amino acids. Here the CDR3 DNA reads TGTGCCAGCAGCCAAGATCTAGGGACAGGGGGCAATGAGCAGTTCTTC. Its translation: CASSQDLGTGGNEQFF.

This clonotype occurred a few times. The CDR3 is CSVDVAGGNEQYF. The CDR3 nucleotides read TGCAGCGTTGATGTGGCAGGGGGCAACGAGCAGTACTTC. The V gene is TRBV29-1, the J gene TRBJ2-7; 8 positions agree with TRBD1. The CDR3 is 13 amino acids. Trimming cost V 3 bases and J 5 bases; bases outside gene matches: 6. Germline V gives CDR1 SQVTM, CDR2 ANQGSEA.

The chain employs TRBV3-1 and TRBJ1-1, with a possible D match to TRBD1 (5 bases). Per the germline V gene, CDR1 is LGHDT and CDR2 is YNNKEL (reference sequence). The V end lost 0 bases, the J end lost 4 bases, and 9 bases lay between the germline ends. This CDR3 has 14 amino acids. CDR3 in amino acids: CASSQDAGLTEAFF. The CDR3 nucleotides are TGTGCCAGCAGCCAAGACGCAGGGCTCACTGAAGCTTTCTTT.

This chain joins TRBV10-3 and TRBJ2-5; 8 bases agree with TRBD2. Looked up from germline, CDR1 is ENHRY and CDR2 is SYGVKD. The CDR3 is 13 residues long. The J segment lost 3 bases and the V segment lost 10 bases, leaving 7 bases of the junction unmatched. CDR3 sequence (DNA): TGTGCCACAACACTAGCGGTAGAAGAGACCCAGTACTTC. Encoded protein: CATTLAVEETQYF.

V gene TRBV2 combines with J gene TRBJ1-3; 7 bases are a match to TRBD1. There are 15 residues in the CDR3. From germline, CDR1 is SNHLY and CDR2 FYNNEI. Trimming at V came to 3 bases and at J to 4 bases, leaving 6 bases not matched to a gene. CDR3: CASSDAGQEGNTIYF. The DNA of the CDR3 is TGTGCCAGCAGTGACGCCGGACAGGAAGGAAACACCATATATTTT.

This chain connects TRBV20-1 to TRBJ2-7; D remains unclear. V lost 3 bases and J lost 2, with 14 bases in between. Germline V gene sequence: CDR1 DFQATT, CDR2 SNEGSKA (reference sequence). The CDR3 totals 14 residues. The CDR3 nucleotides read TGCAGTGCTAGTCGCGAAGGAAATACCTACGAGCAGTACTTC. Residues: CSASREGNTYEQYF.

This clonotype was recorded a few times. CDR3 amino acids: CASRPDTLGSGELFF. The CDR3, as DNA: TGTGCCAGCAGACCCGACACGCTGGGGTCCGGGGAGCTGTTTTTT. The gene calls are TRBV6-1 and TRBJ2-2; D is ambiguous. CDR1 is MNHNS and CDR2 is SASEGT in the germline V gene. Trimming shortened V by 6 bases and J by 6 bases, and 17 bases separated the two germline ends. This CDR3 is 15 amino acids long.

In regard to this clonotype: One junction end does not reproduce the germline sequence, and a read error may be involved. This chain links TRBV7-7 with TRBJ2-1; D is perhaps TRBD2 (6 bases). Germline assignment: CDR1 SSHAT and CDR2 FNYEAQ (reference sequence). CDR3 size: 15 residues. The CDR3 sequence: CASSRDFGAYNEQFF. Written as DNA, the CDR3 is TGTGCTAGCAGCCGGGACTTCGGGGCCTACAATGAGCAGTTCTTC.

The CDR3 coding sequence is TGTGCCAGCAGCCAGGCTCTGGGGTCTCAGCCCCAGCATTTT. Amino acids: CASSQALGSQPQHF. The chain is built from TRBV6-4 and TRBJ1-5; the D is unclear. CDR1 MRHNA and CDR2 SNTAGT come from the germline V gene. The ends were cut back, 6 bases at V and 6 bases at J, with 15 bases in the middle. The CDR3 is 14 amino acids.

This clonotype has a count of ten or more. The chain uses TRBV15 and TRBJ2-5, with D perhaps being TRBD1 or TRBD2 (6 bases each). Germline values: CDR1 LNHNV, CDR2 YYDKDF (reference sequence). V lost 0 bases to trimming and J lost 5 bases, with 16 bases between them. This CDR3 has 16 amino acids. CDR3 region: CATSRDRGQGRETQYF. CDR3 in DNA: TGTGCCACCAGCAGAGATCGGGGTCAGGGGAGGGAGACCCAGTACTTC.

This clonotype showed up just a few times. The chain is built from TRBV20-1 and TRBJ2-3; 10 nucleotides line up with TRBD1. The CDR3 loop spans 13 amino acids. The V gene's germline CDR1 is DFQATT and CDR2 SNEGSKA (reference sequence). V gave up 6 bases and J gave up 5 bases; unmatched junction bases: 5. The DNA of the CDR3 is TGCAGTGCCGACAGGGGGCGAGGAGATACGCAGTATTTT. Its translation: CSADRGRGDTQYF.

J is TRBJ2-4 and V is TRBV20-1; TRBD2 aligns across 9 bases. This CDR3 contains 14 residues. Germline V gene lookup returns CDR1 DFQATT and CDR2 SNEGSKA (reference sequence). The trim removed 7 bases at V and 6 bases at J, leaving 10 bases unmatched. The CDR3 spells CSGIRGGDGNIQYF. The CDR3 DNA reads TGCAGTGGCATTCGCGGGGGGGATGGAAACATTCAGTACTTC.